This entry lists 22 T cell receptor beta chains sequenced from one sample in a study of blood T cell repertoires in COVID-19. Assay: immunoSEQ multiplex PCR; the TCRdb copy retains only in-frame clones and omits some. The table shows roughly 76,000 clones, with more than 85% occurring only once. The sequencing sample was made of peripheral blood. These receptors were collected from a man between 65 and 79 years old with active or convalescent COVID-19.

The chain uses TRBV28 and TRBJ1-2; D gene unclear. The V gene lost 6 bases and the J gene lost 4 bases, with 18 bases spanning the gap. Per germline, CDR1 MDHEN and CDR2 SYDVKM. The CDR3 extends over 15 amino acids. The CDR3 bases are TGTGCCAGCAGACCCACCGGTCGGTCATCCTATGGCTACACCTTC. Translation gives CASRPTGRSSYGYTF.

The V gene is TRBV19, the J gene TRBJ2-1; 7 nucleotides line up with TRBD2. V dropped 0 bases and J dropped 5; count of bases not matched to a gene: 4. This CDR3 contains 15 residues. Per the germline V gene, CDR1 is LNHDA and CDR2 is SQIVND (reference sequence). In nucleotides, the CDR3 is TGTGCCAGTAGTATAGAACTAGCGCTTAACAATGAGCAGTTCTTC. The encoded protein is CASSIELALNNEQFF.

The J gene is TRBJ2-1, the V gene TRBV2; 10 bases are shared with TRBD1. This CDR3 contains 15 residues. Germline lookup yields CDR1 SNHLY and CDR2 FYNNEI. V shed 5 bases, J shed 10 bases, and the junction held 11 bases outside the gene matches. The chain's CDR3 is CASSWTGGVEREQFF. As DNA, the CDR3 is TGTGCCAGCAGTTGGACAGGGGGAGTTGAGCGGGAGCAGTTCTTC.

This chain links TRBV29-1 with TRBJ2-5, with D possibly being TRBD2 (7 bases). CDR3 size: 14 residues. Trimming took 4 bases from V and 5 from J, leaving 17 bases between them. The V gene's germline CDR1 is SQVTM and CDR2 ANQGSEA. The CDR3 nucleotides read TGCAGCGTTGCCTCTTACAGGGAGGGTGAGACCCAGTACTTC. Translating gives CSVASYREGETQYF.

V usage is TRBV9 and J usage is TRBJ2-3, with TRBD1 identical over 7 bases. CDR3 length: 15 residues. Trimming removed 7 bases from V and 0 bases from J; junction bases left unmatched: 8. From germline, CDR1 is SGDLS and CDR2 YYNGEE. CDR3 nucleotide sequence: TGTGCCAGCTCCAGGGGGACCGCTAGCACAGATACGCAGTATTTT. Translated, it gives CASSRGTASTDTQYF.

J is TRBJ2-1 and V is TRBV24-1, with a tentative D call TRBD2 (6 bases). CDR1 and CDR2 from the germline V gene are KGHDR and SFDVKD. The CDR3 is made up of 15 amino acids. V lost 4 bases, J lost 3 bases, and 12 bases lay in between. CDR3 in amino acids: CATSEGTPDYNEQFF. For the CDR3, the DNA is TGTGCCACCAGTGAAGGGACTCCCGACTACAATGAGCAGTTCTTC.

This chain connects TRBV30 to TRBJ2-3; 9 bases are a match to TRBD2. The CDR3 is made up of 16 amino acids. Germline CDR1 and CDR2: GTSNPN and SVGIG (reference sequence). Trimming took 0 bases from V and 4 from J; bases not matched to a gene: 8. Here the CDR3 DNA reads TGTGCCTGGAGTGTACAAGCGGGAGGTTTGGCAGATACGCAGTATTTT. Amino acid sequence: CAWSVQAGGLADTQYF.

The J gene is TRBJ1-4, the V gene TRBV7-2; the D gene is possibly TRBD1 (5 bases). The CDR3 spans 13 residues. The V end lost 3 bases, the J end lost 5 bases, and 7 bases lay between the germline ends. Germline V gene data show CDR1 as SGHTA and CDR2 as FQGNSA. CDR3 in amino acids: CASSFGGNEKLFF. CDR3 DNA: TGTGCCAGCAGCTTTGGGGGGAATGAAAAACTGTTTTTT.

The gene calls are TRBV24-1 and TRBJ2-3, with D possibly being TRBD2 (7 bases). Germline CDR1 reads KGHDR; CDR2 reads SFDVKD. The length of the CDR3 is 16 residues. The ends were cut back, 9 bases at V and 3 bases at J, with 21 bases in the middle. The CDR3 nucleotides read TGTGCCACCTCGGGGGGCGGCGGGAGTATTACAGATACGCAGTATTTT. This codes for CATSGGGGSITDTQYF.

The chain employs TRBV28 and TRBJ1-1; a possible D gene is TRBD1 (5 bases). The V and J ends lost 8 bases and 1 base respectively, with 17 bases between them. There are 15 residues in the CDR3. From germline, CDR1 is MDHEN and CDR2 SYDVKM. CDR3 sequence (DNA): TGTGCCAGCGGCCCCTATGTCGGGGGGAACACTGAAGCTTTCTTT. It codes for CASGPYVGGNTEAFF.

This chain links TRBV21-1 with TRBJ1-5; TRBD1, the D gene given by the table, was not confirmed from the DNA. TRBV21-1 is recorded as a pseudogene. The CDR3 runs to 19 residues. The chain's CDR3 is CASSKVRTGIPTGNQPQHF. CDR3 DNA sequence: TGTGCCAGCAGCAAAGTCCGGACAGGGATTCCGACGGGGAATCAGCCCCAGCATTTT.

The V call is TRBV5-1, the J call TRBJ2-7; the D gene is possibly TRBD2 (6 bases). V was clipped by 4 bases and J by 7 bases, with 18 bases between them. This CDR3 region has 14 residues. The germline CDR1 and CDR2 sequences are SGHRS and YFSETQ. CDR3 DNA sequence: TGCGCCAGCAGCCAGGGAGGTGCTTCAGCGGAGCAGTACTTC. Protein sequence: CASSQGGASAEQYF.

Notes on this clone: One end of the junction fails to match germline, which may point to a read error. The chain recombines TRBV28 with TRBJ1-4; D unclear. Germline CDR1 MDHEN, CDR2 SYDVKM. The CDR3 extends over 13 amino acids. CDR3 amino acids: CTSRTDYNEKLFF. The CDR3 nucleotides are TGTACCAGCAGAACAGACTATAATGAAAAACTGTTTTTT.

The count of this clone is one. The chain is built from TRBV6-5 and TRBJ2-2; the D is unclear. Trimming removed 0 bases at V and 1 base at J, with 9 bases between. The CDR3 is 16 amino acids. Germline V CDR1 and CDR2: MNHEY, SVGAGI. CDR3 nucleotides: TGTGCCAGCAGTTACTCGGGCAGGATGAACACCGGGGAGCTGTTTTTT. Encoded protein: CASSYSGRMNTGELFF.

This chain's CDR3 is CASSGASNQPQHF. The CDR3 DNA reads as TGTGCCAGCAGCGGAGCTAGCAATCAGCCCCAGCATTTT. The V and J genes are TRBV28 and TRBJ1-5; no clear D. The CDR3 extends over 13 amino acids. Germline CDR1 MDHEN, CDR2 SYDVKM. V lost 6 bases and J lost 0, with 6 bases in between.

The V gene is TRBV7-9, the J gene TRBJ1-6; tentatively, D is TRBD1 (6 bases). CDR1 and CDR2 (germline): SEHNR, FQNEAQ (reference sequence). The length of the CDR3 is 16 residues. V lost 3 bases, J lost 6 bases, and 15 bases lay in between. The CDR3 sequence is CASSLGRDKINSPLHF. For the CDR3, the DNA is TGTGCCAGCAGCTTGGGCCGGGACAAAATTAATTCACCCCTCCACTTT.

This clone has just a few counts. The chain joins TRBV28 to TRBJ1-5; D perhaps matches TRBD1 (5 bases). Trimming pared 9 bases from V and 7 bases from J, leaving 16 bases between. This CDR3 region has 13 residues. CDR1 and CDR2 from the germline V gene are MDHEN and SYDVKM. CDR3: CASHQGTWQPQHF. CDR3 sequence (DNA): TGTGCCAGTCACCAGGGTACTTGGCAGCCCCAGCATTTT. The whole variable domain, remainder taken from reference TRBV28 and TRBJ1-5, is DVKVTQSSRYLVKRTGEKVFLECVQDMDHENMFWYRQDPGLGLRLIYFSYDVKMKEKGDIPEGYSVSREKKERFSLILESASTNQTSMYLCASHQGTWQPQHFGDGTRLSIL.

The CDR3 DNA is TGTGCCAGCAGTTACTCGGATGGCGGGACCGCTGAGCAGTTCTTC. It yields the protein CASSYSDGGTAEQFF. V is TRBV6-2 or TRBV6-3 and J is TRBJ2-1, with D possibly TRBD2 on 6 matching bases. V gave up 0 bases and J gave up 9 bases, with 15 bases separating them. Germline V gene sequence: CDR1 MNHEY, CDR2 SVGEGT. The CDR3 covers 15 residues.

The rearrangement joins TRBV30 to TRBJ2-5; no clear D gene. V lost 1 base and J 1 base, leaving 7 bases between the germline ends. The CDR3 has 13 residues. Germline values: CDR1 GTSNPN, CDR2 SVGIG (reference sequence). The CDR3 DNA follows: TGTGCCTGGAGTGCCGACATCCAAGAGACCCAGTACTTC. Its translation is CAWSADIQETQYF.

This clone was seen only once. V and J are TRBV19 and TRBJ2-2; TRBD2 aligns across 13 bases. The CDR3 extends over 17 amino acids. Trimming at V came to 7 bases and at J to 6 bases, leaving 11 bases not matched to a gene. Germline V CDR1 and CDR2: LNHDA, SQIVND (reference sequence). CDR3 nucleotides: TGTGCCAGTAAGATGAGGGGCGGACTAGCGGGAGCCGGGGAGCTGTTTTTT. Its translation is CASKMRGGLAGAGELFF.

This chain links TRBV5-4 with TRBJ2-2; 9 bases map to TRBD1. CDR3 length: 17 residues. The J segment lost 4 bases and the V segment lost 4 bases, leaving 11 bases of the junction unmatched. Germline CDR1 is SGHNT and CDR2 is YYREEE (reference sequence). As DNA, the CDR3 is TGTGCCAGCAGCAGGGACAGGGCCCTGAGGGGCACCGGGGAGCTGTTTTTT. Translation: CASSRDRALRGTGELFF.

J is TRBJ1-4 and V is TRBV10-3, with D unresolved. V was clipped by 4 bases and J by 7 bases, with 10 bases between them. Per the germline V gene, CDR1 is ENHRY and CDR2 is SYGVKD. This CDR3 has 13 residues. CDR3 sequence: CAISGAWSEKLFF. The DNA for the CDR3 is TGTGCCATCAGTGGCGCCTGGAGTGAAAAACTGTTTTTT.